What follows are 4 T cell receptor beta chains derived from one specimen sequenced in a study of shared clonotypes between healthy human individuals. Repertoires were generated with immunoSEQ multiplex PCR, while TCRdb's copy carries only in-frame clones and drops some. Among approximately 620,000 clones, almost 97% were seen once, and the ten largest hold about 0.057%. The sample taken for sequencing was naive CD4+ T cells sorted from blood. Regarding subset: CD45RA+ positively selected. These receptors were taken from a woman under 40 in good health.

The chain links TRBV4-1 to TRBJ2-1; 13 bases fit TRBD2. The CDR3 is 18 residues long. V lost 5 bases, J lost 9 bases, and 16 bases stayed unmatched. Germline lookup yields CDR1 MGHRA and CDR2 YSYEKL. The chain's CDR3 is CASSFPLRETSGRTEQFF. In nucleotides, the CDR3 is TGCGCCAGCAGCTTTCCTCTCCGTGAGACTAGCGGGAGGACTGAGCAGTTCTTC.

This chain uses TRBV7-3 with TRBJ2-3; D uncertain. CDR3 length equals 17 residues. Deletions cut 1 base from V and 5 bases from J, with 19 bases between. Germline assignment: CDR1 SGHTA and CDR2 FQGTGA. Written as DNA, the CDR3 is TGTGCCAGCAGCTTAAGTGCCCCACGGAAAGGAGTAGATACGCAGTATTTT. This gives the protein CASSLSAPRKGVDTQYF.

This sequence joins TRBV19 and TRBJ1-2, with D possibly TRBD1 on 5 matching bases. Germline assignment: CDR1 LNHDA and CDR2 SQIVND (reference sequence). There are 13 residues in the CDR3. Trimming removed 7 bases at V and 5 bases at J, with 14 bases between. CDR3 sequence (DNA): TGTGCCAGTACGGGGCAGCCACTTTATGGCTACACCTTC. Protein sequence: CASTGQPLYGYTF.

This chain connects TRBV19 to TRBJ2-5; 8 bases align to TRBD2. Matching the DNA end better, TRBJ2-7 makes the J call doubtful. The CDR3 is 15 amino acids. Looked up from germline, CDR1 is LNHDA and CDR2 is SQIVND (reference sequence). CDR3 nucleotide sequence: TGTGCCAGTAGCATCCCAAGCGGGGGCCACTACGAGCAGTACTTC. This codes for CASSIPSGGHYEQYF.